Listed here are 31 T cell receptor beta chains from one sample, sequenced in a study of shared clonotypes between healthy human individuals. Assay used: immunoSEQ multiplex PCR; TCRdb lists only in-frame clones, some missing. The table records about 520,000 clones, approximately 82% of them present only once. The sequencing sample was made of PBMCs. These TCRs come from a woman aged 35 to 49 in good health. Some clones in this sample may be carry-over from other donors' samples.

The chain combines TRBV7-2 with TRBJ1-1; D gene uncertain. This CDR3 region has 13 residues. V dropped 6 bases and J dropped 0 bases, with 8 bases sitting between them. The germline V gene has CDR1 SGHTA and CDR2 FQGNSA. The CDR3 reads CASRRTLNTEAFF. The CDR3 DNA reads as TGTGCCAGCAGGAGGACTCTGAACACTGAAGCTTTCTTT.

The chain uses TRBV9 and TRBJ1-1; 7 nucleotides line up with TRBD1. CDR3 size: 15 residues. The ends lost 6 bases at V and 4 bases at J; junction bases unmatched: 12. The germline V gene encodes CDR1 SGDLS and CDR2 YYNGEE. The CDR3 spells CASTRTGLLVTEAFF. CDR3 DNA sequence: TGTGCCAGCACCAGGACAGGACTCCTGGTCACTGAAGCTTTCTTT.

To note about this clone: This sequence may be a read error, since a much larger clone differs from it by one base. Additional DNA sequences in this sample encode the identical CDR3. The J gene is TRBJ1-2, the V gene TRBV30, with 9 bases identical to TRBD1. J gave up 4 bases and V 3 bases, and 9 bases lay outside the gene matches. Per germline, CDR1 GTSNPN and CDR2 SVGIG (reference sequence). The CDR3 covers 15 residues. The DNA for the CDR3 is TGTGCCTGGAGCGGTTTGGGACAGGGTTCCTATGGCTACACCTTC. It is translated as CAWSGLGQGSYGYTF.

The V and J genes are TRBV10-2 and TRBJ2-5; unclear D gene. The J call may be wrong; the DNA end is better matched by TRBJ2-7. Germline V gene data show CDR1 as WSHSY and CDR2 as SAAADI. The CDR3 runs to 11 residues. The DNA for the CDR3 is TGCGCCAGCAGTGAGGGGCTCGAGCAGTACTTC. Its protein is CASSEGLEQYF.

CDR3 coding DNA: TGTGCCAGCAGCTTACTGGGGAATAGCTACGAGCAGTACTTC. It encodes CASSLLGNSYEQYF. The V gene is TRBV7-2, the J gene TRBJ2-7, with D unclear. CDR3 length equals 14 residues. V shed 2 bases and J shed 3 bases, with 11 bases lying between them. CDR1 and CDR2 from the germline V gene are SGHTA and FQGNSA.

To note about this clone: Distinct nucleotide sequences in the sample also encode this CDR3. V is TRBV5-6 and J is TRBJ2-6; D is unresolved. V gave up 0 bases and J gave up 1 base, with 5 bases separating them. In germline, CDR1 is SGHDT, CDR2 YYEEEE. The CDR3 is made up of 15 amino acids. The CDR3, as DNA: TGTGCCAGCAGCTTGGGCAGATCTGGGGCCAACGTCCTGACTTTC. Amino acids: CASSLGRSGANVLTF.

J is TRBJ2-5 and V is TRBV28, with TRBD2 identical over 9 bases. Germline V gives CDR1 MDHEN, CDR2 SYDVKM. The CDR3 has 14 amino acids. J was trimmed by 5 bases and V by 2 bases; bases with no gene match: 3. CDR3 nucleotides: TGTGCCAGCAGTTTACTAGCGGGACTGGAGACCCAGTACTTC. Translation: CASSLLAGLETQYF.

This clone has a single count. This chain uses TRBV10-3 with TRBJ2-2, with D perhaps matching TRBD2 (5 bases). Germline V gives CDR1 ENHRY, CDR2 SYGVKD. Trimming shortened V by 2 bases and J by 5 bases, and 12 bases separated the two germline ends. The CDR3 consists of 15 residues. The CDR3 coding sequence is TGTGCCATCAGTGAGCGGACTCCGGGGACCGGGGAGCTGTTTTTT. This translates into CAISERTPGTGELFF.

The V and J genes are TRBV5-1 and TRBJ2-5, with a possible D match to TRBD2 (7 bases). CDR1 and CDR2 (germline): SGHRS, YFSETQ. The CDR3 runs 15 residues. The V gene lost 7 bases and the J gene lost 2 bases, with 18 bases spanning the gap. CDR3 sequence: CASLASGGRQETQYF. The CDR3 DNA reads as TGCGCCAGCCTGGCTTCGGGGGGCAGACAAGAGACCCAGTACTTC.

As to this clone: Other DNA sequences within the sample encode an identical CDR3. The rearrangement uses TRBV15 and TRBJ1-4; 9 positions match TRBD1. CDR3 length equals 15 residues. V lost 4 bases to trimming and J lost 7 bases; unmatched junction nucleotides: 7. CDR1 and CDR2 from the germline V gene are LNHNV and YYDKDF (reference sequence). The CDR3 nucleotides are TGTGCCACCAGCACCTTACAGGGGGCAAGTGAAAAACTGTTTTTT. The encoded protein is CATSTLQGASEKLFF.

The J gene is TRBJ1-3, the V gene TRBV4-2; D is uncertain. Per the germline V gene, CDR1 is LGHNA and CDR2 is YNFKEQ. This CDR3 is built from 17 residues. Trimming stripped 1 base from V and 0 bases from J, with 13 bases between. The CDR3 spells CASSQVQAALSGNTIYF. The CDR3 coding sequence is TGTGCCAGCAGCCAAGTGCAGGCAGCTCTCTCTGGAAACACCATATATTTT.

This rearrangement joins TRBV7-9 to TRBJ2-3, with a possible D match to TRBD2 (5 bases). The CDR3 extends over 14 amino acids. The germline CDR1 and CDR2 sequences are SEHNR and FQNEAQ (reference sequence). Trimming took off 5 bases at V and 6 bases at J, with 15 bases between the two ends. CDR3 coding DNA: TGTGCCAGCAGCCCGCTACTAGTTACGGATACGCAGTATTTT. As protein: CASSPLLVTDTQYF.

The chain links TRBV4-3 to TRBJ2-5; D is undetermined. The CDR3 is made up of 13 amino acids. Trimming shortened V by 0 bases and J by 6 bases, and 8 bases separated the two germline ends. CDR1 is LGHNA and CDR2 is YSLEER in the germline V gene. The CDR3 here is CASSQDLSKTQYF. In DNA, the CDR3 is TGCGCCAGCAGCCAAGATTTGAGCAAGACCCAGTACTTC.

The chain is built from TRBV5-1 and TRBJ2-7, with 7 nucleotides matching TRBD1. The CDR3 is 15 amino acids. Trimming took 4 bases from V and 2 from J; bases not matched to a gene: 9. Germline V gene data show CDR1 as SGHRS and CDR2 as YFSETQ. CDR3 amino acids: CASSPQQGLPYEQYF. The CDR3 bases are TGCGCCAGCAGCCCGCAACAGGGGCTACCCTACGAGCAGTACTTC. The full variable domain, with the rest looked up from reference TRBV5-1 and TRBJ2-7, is KAGVTQTPRYLIKTRGQQVTLSCSPISGHRSVSWYQQTPGQGLQFLFEYFSETQRNKGNFPGRFSGRQFSNSRSEMNVSTLELGDSALYLCASSPQQGLPYEQYFGPGTRLTVT.

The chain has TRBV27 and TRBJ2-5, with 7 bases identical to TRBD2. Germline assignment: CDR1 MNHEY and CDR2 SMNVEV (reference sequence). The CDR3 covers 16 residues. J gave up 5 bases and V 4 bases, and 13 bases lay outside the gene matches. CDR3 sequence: CASSSPSGSTGETQYF. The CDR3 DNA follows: TGTGCCAGCAGTTCACCTAGCGGTTCTACGGGGGAGACCCAGTACTTC.

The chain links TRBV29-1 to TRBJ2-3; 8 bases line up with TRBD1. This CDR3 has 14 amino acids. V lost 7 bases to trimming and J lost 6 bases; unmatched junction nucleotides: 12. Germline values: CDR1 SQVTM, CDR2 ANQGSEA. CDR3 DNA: TGCAGCGCGCTCGGACAGGGTGTGGGGGATACGCAGTATTTT. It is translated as CSALGQGVGDTQYF.

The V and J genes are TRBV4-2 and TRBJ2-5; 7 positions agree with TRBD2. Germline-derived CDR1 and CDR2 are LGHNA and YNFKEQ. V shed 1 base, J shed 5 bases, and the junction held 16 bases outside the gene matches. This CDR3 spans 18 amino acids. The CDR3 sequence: CASSQGPSGARGGETQYF. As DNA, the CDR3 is TGTGCCAGCAGCCAAGGCCCTAGCGGAGCAAGGGGAGGGGAGACCCAGTACTTC.

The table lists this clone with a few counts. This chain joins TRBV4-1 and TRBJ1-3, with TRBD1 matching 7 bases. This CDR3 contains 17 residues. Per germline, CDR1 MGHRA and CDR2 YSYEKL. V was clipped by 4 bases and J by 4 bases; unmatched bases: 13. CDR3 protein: CASSLPPRDSRGNTIYF. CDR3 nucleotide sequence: TGCGCCAGCAGCCTTCCCCCCCGGGACAGCCGAGGAAACACCATATATTTT.

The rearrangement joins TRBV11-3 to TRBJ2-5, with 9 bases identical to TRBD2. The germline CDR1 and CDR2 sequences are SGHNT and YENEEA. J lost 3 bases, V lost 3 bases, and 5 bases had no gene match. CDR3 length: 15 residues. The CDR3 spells CASSFGLATEETQYF. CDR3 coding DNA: TGTGCCAGCAGCTTTGGACTAGCGACAGAAGAGACCCAGTACTTC. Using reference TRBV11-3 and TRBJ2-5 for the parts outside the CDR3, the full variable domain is EAGVVQSPRYKIIEKKQPVAFWCNPISGHNTLYWYLQNLGQGPELLIRYENEEAVDDSQLPKDRFSAERLKGVDSTLKIQPAELGDSAVYLCASSFGLATEETQYFGPGTRLLVL.

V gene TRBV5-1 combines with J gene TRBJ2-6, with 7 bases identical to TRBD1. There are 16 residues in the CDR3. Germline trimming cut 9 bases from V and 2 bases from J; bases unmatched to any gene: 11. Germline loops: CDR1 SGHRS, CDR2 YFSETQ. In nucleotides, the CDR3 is TGCGCCACTAAGACAGGGTCTCTGACTGGGGCCAACGTCCTGACTTTC. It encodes CATKTGSLTGANVLTF.

This CDR3 reads CATSRDRQGANEQFF. The CDR3 nucleotides read TGTGCCACCAGCAGAGATAGGCAGGGGGCCAATGAGCAGTTCTTC. J is TRBJ2-1 and V is TRBV15; 8 nucleotides line up with TRBD1. From germline, CDR1 is LNHNV and CDR2 YYDKDF (reference sequence). V gave up 0 bases and J gave up 6 bases; unmatched junction bases: 4. The CDR3 consists of 15 residues.

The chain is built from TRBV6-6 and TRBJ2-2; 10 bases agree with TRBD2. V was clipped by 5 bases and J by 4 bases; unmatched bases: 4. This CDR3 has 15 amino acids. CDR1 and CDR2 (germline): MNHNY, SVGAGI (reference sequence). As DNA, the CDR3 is TGTGCCAGCAGTCCAGCGGGAGGGTCCACCGGGGAGCTGTTTTTT. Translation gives CASSPAGGSTGELFF.

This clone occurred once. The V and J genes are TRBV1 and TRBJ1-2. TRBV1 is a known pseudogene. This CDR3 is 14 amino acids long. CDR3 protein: CTSSQGGRGCGYTF. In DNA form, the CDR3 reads TGCACCAGCAGCCAAGGGGGTCGGGGGTGTGGCTACACCTTC.

The DNA for the CDR3 is TGTGCCAGCAGCTTGAGTGGGGGACCTGGAAACACCATATATTTT. Translating it yields CASSLSGGPGNTIYF. The chain couples TRBV5-4 to TRBJ1-3; a possible D gene is TRBD1 (5 bases). V lost 1 base and J 2 bases, leaving 10 bases between the germline ends. The CDR3 extends over 15 amino acids. Looked up from germline, CDR1 is SGHNT and CDR2 is YYREEE (reference sequence). The full variable domain, completed using reference TRBV5-4 and TRBJ1-3, is ETGVTQSPTHLIKTRGQQVTLRCSSQSGHNTVSWYQQALGQGPQFIFQYYREEENGRGNFPPRFSGLQFPNYSSELNVNALELDDSALYLCASSLSGGPGNTIYFGEGSWLTVV.

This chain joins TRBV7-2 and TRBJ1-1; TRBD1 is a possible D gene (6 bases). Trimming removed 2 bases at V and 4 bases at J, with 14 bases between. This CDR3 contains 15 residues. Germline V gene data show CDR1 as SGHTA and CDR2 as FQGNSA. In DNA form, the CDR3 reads TGTGCCAGCAGCTTATCCCATGTAGGGGGCACTGAAGCTTTCTTT. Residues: CASSLSHVGGTEAFF.

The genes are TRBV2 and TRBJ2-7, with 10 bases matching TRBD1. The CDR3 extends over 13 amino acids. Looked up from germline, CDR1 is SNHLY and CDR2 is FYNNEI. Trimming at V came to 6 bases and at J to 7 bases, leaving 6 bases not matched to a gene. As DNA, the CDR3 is TGTGCCAGCAGCTATGGGACAGGGGAAGAGCAGTACTTC. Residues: CASSYGTGEEQYF.

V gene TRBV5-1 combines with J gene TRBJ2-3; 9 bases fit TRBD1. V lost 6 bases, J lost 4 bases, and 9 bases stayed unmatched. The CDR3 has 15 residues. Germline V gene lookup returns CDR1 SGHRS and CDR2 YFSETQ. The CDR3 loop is CASNTGTGYADTQYF. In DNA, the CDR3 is TGCGCCAGCAACACCGGGACAGGGTACGCAGATACGCAGTATTTT.

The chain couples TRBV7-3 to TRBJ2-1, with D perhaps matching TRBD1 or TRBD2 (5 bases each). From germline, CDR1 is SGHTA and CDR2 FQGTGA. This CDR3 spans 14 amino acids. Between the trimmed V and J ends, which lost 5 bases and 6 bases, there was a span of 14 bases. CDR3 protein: CASSPSGTFNEQFF. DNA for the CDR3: TGTGCCAGCAGCCCTTCCGGGACCTTCAATGAGCAGTTCTTC.

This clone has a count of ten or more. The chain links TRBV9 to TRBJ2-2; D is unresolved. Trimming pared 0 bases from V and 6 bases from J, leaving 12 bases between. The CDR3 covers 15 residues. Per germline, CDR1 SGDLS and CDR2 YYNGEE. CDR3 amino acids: CASSVEGPVAGELFF. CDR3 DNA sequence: TGTGCCAGCAGCGTAGAAGGTCCCGTGGCCGGGGAGCTGTTTTTT.

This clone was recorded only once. The chain's CDR3 is CASSQGLAGVYEQYF. The CDR3 nucleotides are TGCGCCAGCAGCCAGGGACTAGCGGGAGTCTACGAGCAGTACTTC. This sequence joins TRBV4-3 and TRBJ2-7; TRBD2 matches 14 bases. The CDR3 sequence is 15 residues long. The germline V gene has CDR1 LGHNA and CDR2 YSLEER. The V gene end was trimmed by 3 bases and the J gene end by 3 bases; junction bases not matched to a gene: 1.

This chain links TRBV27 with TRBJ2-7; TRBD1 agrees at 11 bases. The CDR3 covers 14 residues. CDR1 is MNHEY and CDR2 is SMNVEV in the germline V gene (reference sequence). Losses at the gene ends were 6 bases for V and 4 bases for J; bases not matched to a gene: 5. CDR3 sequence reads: CASSPDRGLYEQYF. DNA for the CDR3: TGTGCCAGCAGCCCGGACAGGGGGCTTTACGAGCAGTACTTC.